The present TCR beta chain was sequenced within a study of CD4 and CD8 cells across lung adenocarcinoma regions. Samples came from patients with localized non-small cell lung adenocarcinoma. Germline CDR1 and CDR2: MNHNS and SASEGT. The CDR3 spans 14 residues. TCRdb re-called the PCR reads through MiXCR, storing one row per CDR3 protein. The data contain 3,500 to 5,000 distinct CDR3 sequences, approximately 43% of them seen just once; the ten biggest clones take up 13% to 15%. Material for sequencing was CD4+ T cells from the margin of a lung tumor. The rearrangement uses TRBV6-1 and TRBJ2-5; the match to TRBD1 covers 9 bases. Matching the DNA end better, TRBJ2-7 makes the J call doubtful. This clonotype was sampled from a female donor with lung adenocarcinoma. The CD4 and CD8 labels of this study may be unreliable. The CDR3 nucleotides are TGTGCCAGCAGTAGGACAGGGGATGGGTACGAGCAGTACTTC. This encodes CASSRTGDGYEQYF.